These 16 T cell receptor beta chains share one sample of origin, sequenced in a study of cytomegalovirus exposure and HLA in healthy donors (dated by TCRdb to 2015 to 2018). Libraries were constructed by the immunoSEQ multiplex PCR assay. Sourced from immuneACCESS, this table was stored by TCRdb with only in-frame sequences that have V and J called. A share of the clones is absent; for the studies checked, an unresolved V gene accounts for under half, and the remainder has no known explanation. Recorded for this sample are over 150,000 clones; approximately 81% of them occurred a single time. Approximately 15% of the sample comes from the top ten. The sequenced material came from PBMCs. These receptors came from a man aged 18 to 35 in good health and CMV-seropositive.

V is TRBV27 and J is TRBJ2-5, with unresolved D. The V gene lost 4 bases and the J gene lost 1 base, with 7 bases spanning the gap. The CDR3 has 13 residues. The V gene's germline CDR1 is MNHEY and CDR2 SMNVEV (reference sequence). CDR3 residues: CASSSTVQETQYF. Here the CDR3 DNA reads TGTGCCAGCAGTTCAACAGTCCAAGAGACCCAGTACTTC.

The J gene is TRBJ1-2, the V gene TRBV28; D remains ambiguous. Germline CDR1 reads MDHEN; CDR2 reads SYDVKM. This CDR3 comprises 16 residues. With 4 bases removed from V and 0 bases from J, the gap between germline ends came to 15 bases. The CDR3 here is CASSSITVNANYGYTF. The CDR3 nucleotides are TGTGCCAGCAGTTCTATTACAGTGAATGCTAACTATGGCTACACCTTC.

The V and J genes are TRBV29-1 and TRBJ2-6, with D possibly being TRBD1 (6 bases). Looked up from germline, CDR1 is SQVTM and CDR2 is ANQGSEA. Trimming took 6 bases from V and 2 from J, leaving 14 bases between them. The CDR3 sequence is 15 residues long. CDR3 coding DNA: TGCAGCGTCTACCTCAGGGGACCTGGGGCCAACGTCCTGACTTTC. Protein product: CSVYLRGPGANVLTF.

The chain uses TRBV7-9 and TRBJ2-5; possible D gene TRBD2, 6 bases. The CDR3 spans 15 residues. The V gene lost 5 bases and the J gene lost 5 bases, with 18 bases spanning the gap. The germline V gene encodes CDR1 SEHNR and CDR2 FQNEAQ (reference sequence). The CDR3, as DNA: TGTGCCAGCAGCCCAAAGGAGGGGTTGAGGGAGACCCAGTACTTC. Translation gives CASSPKEGLRETQYF.

The chain carries TRBV2 and TRBJ2-7; 9 nucleotides align to TRBD1. This CDR3 has 14 residues. V trimming: 6 bases; J trimming: 1 base; junction bases outside the gene matches: 4. From germline, CDR1 is SNHLY and CDR2 FYNNEI. CDR3: CASSTGGRSYEQYF. CDR3 DNA: TGTGCCAGCAGCACAGGGGGCAGGTCCTACGAGCAGTACTTC.

The CDR3 here is CASNPGPSYEQYF. CDR3 bases: TGTGCCAGCAACCCAGGGCCCTCCTACGAGCAGTACTTC. The chain has TRBV2 and TRBJ2-7; a possible D gene is TRBD1 (5 bases). The V gene's germline CDR1 is SNHLY and CDR2 FYNNEI. Deletions cut 7 bases from V and 0 bases from J, with 10 bases between. There are 13 residues in the CDR3. Combining the CDR3 with reference TRBV2 and TRBJ2-7 gives the whole variable domain EPEVTQTPSHQVTQMGQEVILRCVPISNHLYFYWYRQILGQKVEFLVSFYNNEISEKSEIFDDQFSVERPDGSNFTLKIRSTKLEDSAMYFCASNPGPSYEQYFGPGTRLTVT.

This sequence joins TRBV27 and TRBJ2-5; 11 positions agree with TRBD1. Germline CDR1 MNHEY, CDR2 SMNVEV (reference sequence). The CDR3 length is 17 residues. The trim removed 0 bases at V and 1 base at J, leaving 4 bases unmatched. CDR3 nucleotide sequence: TGTGCCAGCAGTTTATCATCTGGGACAGGGGGCCAAGAGACCCAGTACTTC. Amino acid sequence: CASSLSSGTGGQETQYF.

This clone was found once. The CDR3 DNA sequence: TGTGCCAGCAGCTTAGGGGCAGAGCAGTACTTC. Its protein product is CASSLGAEQYF. V usage is TRBV7-9 and J usage is TRBJ2-7; D is unclear. The CDR3 spans 11 residues. The V end lost 1 base, the J end lost 7 bases, and 5 bases lay between the germline ends. CDR1 is SEHNR, CDR2 FQNEAQ, per germline (reference sequence).

The chain couples TRBV28 to TRBJ2-5; 12 positions match TRBD2. The CDR3 runs to 16 residues. After removal of 4 bases from V and 4 bases from J, the junction contained 7 bases not matched to a gene. CDR1 is MDHEN, CDR2 SYDVKM, per germline. The CDR3 coding sequence is TGTGCCAGCAGTTCCTCTAGCGGGGGGGCGAGAGAGACCCAGTACTTC. Its protein is CASSSSSGGARETQYF.

V is TRBV5-4 and J is TRBJ2-3, with 11 nucleotides matching TRBD2. The germline CDR1 and CDR2 sequences are SGHNT and YYREEE (reference sequence). The CDR3 is 16 residues long. Trimming took 1 base from V and 4 from J; bases not matched to a gene: 5. CDR3 DNA sequence: TGTGCCAGCAGCTTGAGTAGCGGGGGGGGTGCAGATACGCAGTATTTT. Translated: CASSLSSGGGADTQYF. Based on the CDR3 plus reference TRBV5-4 and TRBJ2-3, the full variable domain is ETGVTQSPTHLIKTRGQQVTLRCSSQSGHNTVSWYQQALGQGPQFIFQYYREEENGRGNFPPRFSGLQFPNYSSELNVNALELDDSALYLCASSLSSGGGADTQYFGPGTRLTVL.

Only one count was recorded for this clone. This chain uses TRBV5-4 with TRBJ2-3, with TRBD2 matching over 13 bases. The CDR3 has 14 residues. From germline, CDR1 is SGHNT and CDR2 YYREEE (reference sequence). Trimming cost V 5 bases and J 6 bases; bases outside gene matches: 3. The CDR3 loop reads CASSTSGRGDTQYF. Written as DNA, the CDR3 is TGTGCCAGCAGTACTAGCGGGAGGGGTGATACGCAGTATTTT.

The chain joins TRBV7-9 to TRBJ1-4, with 7 bases lining up with TRBD1. V shed 2 bases and J 4 bases; nucleotides not matched to a gene: 16. There are 19 residues in the CDR3. Looked up from germline, CDR1 is SEHNR and CDR2 is FQNEAQ (reference sequence). Here the CDR3 DNA reads TGTGCCAGCAGCTTAAATAGTGGGGCCGAGGGGGCACGTAATGAAAAACTGTTTTTT. It yields the protein CASSLNSGAEGARNEKLFF.

The chain recombines TRBV5-7 with TRBJ2-7, with 13 nucleotides matching TRBD2. TRBV5-7 is annotated as an ORF whose role is uncertain. V was pared by 1 base and J by 7 bases, with 8 bases of the junction left unmatched. The CDR3 contains 16 residues. CDR3 sequence: CASSLSGLAGVDEQYF. CDR3 bases: TGTGCCAGCAGCTTGTCAGGACTAGCGGGAGTAGATGAGCAGTACTTC.

This chain connects TRBV5-1 to TRBJ1-3, with 8 bases fitting TRBD1. After removal of 4 bases from V and 0 bases from J, the junction contained 6 bases not matched to a gene. Looked up from germline, CDR1 is SGHRS and CDR2 is YFSETQ. The CDR3 loop spans 16 amino acids. CDR3 residues: CASSLGTGGSGNTIYF. CDR3 sequence (DNA): TGCGCCAGCAGCCTAGGAACAGGGGGCTCTGGAAACACCATATATTTT.

This chain uses TRBV28 with TRBJ2-7; the D gene is possibly TRBD1 (5 bases). Germline CDR1 is MDHEN and CDR2 is SYDVKM. V dropped 9 bases and J dropped 1 base, with 13 bases sitting between them. The CDR3 length is 13 residues. The CDR3 coding sequence is TGTGCCAGTTCCGCGTCAGGGTCCTACGAGCAGTACTTC. Its protein product is CASSASGSYEQYF.

The gene calls are TRBV30 and TRBJ2-3; D perhaps matches TRBD2 (5 bases). This CDR3 contains 13 residues. Deletions cut 1 base from V and 8 bases from J, with 13 bases between. Per the germline V gene, CDR1 is GTSNPN and CDR2 is SVGIG (reference sequence). In nucleotides, the CDR3 is TGTGCCTGGAGTGCCACACTAGACGGTACGCAGTATTTT. Protein product: CAWSATLDGTQYF.